Below, 17 T cell receptor beta chains from the same sample are listed, as sequenced in a study of T cells in Graves' hyperthyroidism and ophthalmopathy. Amplification of TCR beta CDR3 regions used RNA as the template. A set of HTBI primers served as the primers for a first-round RT-PCR of the TCR CDR3. Each CDR3 protein gets one entry after TCRdb re-called the multiplex PCR reads with MiXCR. Here the sample spans 700,000 to 950,000 distinct CDR3 sequences, 35% being singletons. The specimen sequenced was blood. These receptors were collected from a woman in her thirties or forties with Graves' hyperthyroidism.

This clonotype appeared a few times. The genes are TRBV5-1 and TRBJ1-2; D gene ambiguous. Looked up from germline, CDR1 is SGHRS and CDR2 is YFSETQ. Between the trimmed V and J ends, which lost 0 bases and 0 bases, there was a span of 9 bases. There are 15 residues in the CDR3. CDR3 residues: CASSLEATTNYGYTF. The CDR3, as DNA: TGCGCCAGCAGCTTGGAGGCCACTACTAACTATGGCTACACCTTC.

The chain recombines TRBV9 with TRBJ1-6; TRBD1 agrees at 9 bases. This CDR3 region has 14 residues. The V gene end was trimmed by 7 bases and the J gene end by 9 bases; junction bases not matched to a gene: 8. CDR1 SGDLS and CDR2 YYNGEE come from the germline V gene. CDR3 DNA sequence: TGTGCCAGCGACCCGGGACAGGGACCTTCACCCCTCCACTTT. This encodes CASDPGQGPSPLHF.

The chain joins TRBV6-1 to TRBJ2-7; D unclear. The germline V and J ends were trimmed by 5 bases and 1 base, with 15 bases remaining between them. CDR3 length equals 15 residues. Germline V CDR1 and CDR2: MNHNS, SASEGT. CDR3 sequence: CASSYSNTPSYEQYF. The CDR3 DNA sequence: TGTGCCAGCAGTTACTCTAATACCCCTTCCTACGAGCAGTACTTC.

In this sample, this clonotype turned up many times. The chain links TRBV29-1 to TRBJ2-7; D is unresolved. Germline-derived CDR1 and CDR2 are SQVTM and ANQGSEA. The V gene lost 2 bases and the J gene lost 1 base, with 9 bases spanning the gap. The CDR3 consists of 13 residues. The CDR3 DNA reads TGCAGCGTTGAACAGGCAGATTCCTACGAGCAGTACTTC. Translating gives CSVEQADSYEQYF.

This clonotype was seen a few times. The J gene is TRBJ2-7, the V gene TRBV7-2; the D gene is possibly TRBD1 (6 bases). The V gene's germline CDR1 is SGHTA and CDR2 FQGNSA. The CDR3 sequence is 14 residues long. V dropped 4 bases and J dropped 1 base, with 11 bases sitting between them. CDR3 DNA: TGTGCCAGCAGCTGGACAGCCTTGTCCTACGAGCAGTACTTC. Translated, it gives CASSWTALSYEQYF. The full variable domain, in which reference TRBV7-2 and TRBJ2-7 provide the parts outside the CDR3, is GAGVSQSPSNKVTEKGKDVELRCDPISGHTALYWYRQSLGQGLEFLIYFQGNSAPDKSGLPSDRFSAERTGGSVSTLTIQRTQQEDSAVYLCASSWTALSYEQYFGPGTRLTVT.

Comments on this clonotype: A much larger clone lies a single base off, so this may be a read error. CDR3 sequence (DNA): TGTGCCAGTAGTTGGATCAGCTACTATGGCTACACCTTC. This codes for CASSWISYYGYTF. The chain has TRBV19 and TRBJ1-2, with unresolved D. Trimming removed 5 bases at V and 3 bases at J, with 10 bases between. This CDR3 has 13 amino acids. The germline gives CDR1 LNHDA, CDR2 SQIVND (reference sequence).

The chain uses TRBV6-1 and TRBJ1-2; possible D gene TRBD1, 6 bases. Trimming left V 2 bases short and J 4 bases short, with 11 bases between. Germline assignment: CDR1 MNHNS and CDR2 SASEGT. The CDR3 totals 14 residues. Here the CDR3 reads CASSEWGQVYGYTF. As DNA, the CDR3 is TGTGCCAGCAGTGAATGGGGACAAGTCTATGGCTACACCTTC.

This clonotype was observed at least ten times. The chain combines TRBV25-1 with TRBJ1-3; weak D call: TRBD1 (6 bases). Germline lookup yields CDR1 MGHDK and CDR2 SYGVNS. The CDR3 contains 13 residues. The CDR3 loop reads CAARGQGRNTIYF. For the CDR3, the DNA is TGTGCAGCACGGGGGCAGGGTCGAAACACCATATATTTT.

This chain joins TRBV4-2 and TRBJ2-5; 7 bases fit TRBD2. Germline trimming cut 5 bases from V and 1 base from J; bases unmatched to any gene: 7. The germline V gene encodes CDR1 LGHNA and CDR2 YNFKEQ. This CDR3 comprises 15 residues. The CDR3, as DNA: TGTGCCAGCAGCGAACAAGCGGGAATCCAAGAGACCCAGTACTTC. Its protein is CASSEQAGIQETQYF.

The rearrangement joins TRBV7-3 to TRBJ1-6; unclear D gene. Germline V CDR1 and CDR2: SGHTA, FQGTGA. V lost 5 bases, J lost 7 bases, and 15 bases lay in between. This CDR3 region has 15 residues. The CDR3 spells CASSQDFGANSPLHF. CDR3 DNA: TGTGCCAGCAGCCAAGATTTTGGCGCGAATTCACCCCTCCACTTT.

V and J are TRBV9 and TRBJ1-3, with D possibly matching TRBD1 (5 bases). V lost 4 bases and J 0 bases, leaving 14 bases between the germline ends. CDR1 is SGDLS, CDR2 YYNGEE, per germline. The CDR3 contains 16 residues. This CDR3 reads CASSLAPTVSGNTIYF. The CDR3 DNA follows: TGTGCCAGCAGCCTCGCCCCGACAGTCTCTGGAAACACCATATATTTT.

The chain links TRBV3-1 to TRBJ1-4; a weak D match, TRBD1 (6 bases). Germline CDR1 LGHDT, CDR2 YNNKEL (reference sequence). V was trimmed by 2 bases and J by 1 base, leaving 8 bases between them. The CDR3 has 15 amino acids. The CDR3 region has the DNA TGTGCCAGCAGCCAACAGACAGGAACTAATGAAAAACTGTTTTTT. Its protein product is CASSQQTGTNEKLFF.

This clonotype was recorded many times. This chain links TRBV12-3 or TRBV12-4 with TRBJ1-1, with D unresolved. The CDR3 runs 13 residues. Trimming shortened V by 7 bases and J by 0 bases, and 9 bases separated the two germline ends. CDR3 DNA: TGTGCCAGCATCTTTAGTGTGAACACTGAAGCTTTCTTT. This encodes CASIFSVNTEAFF.

This clonotype was picked up a small number of times. This rearrangement joins TRBV11-3 to TRBJ2-5; D is possibly TRBD1 or TRBD2 (5 bases each). The V gene lost 6 bases and the J gene lost 4 bases, with 12 bases spanning the gap. This CDR3 has 13 residues. In germline, CDR1 is SGHNT, CDR2 YENEEA. The CDR3 region is CASRVGATETQYF. The CDR3 nucleotides are TGTGCCAGCAGAGTCGGGGCAACAGAGACCCAGTACTTC.

A note on this clonotype: Because the CDR3's place on the DNA is in doubt, the DNA is left out and the CDR3 is given as listed by TCRdb. The chain uses TRBV7-2 and TRBJ2-3; the tabulated D call, TRBD2, remains unverified against the DNA. Germline V gives CDR1 SGHTA, CDR2 FQGNSA. The CDR3 is 15 amino acids long, termini counted. This CDR3 is CASSPEGWGLGTQYF.

This clonotype was observed many times. The V call is TRBV9, the J call TRBJ1-6; D is ambiguous. V dropped 5 bases and J dropped 9 bases, with 15 bases sitting between them. Per the germline V gene, CDR1 is SGDLS and CDR2 is YYNGEE. This CDR3 spans 14 amino acids. CDR3 residues: CASSRAAGASPLHF. The CDR3 DNA reads TGTGCCAGCAGTAGAGCGGCCGGTGCTTCACCCCTCCACTTT.

Concerning this clonotype: At one boundary the junction diverges from the germline segment, which might be a read error. The rearrangement joins TRBV4-1 to TRBJ1-2; 9 bases are a match to TRBD1. Germline CDR1 is MGHRA and CDR2 is YSYEKL. The CDR3 length is 15 residues. In DNA form, the CDR3 reads TGTGCCAGCAGTCCCGAACAGGGGGCGATTTATGGCTACACCTTC. Residues: CASSPEQGAIYGYTF.